The table lists the clone carrying this TCR beta chain with a count of one. Germline lookup yields CDR1 SGHRS and CDR2 YFSETQ. The V and J ends lost 4 bases and 3 bases respectively, with 16 bases between them. The length of the CDR3 is 15 residues. Measured with immunoSEQ multiplex PCR; TCRdb has only the in-frame clones, and not every one. The table includes 350,000 to 450,000 clones, around 92% detected once. The sample originates from a study of Ad26.COV2.S vaccination and SARS-CoV-2 variants. About the study: In the study, Ad26.COV2.S was injected intramuscularly once, or twice 56 days apart.

The treatment was: around 19 received Ad26.COV2.S at low or high dose, single or two shots; about 5 received placebo; per-sample allocation not given. Sampling was performed 63 days after the first vaccine or placebo injection. The sequence was obtained from a person aged 18-65 years who received the Ad26.COV2.S COVID-19 vaccine or a placebo. The sequencing used peripheral blood, collected in a trial of Ad26.COV2.S vaccine versus placebo. This rearrangement joins TRBV5-1 to TRBJ2-5; TRBD1 or TRBD2 may be the D gene (7 bases each). CDR3 amino acids: CASSPTSGGEETQYF. CDR3 bases: TGCGCCAGCAGCCCAACCTCAGGGGGGGAAGAGACCCAGTACTTC.